This note documents a single T cell receptor beta chain sequence. Its antigen is not identified. This sample stems from a study of T cell responses to AZD1222 COVID-19 vaccine. Findings and caveats of the study: Across spike, vaccine-associated CD4 TCRs were found, dominant at 160-218 and 743-854.

Sequencing used immunoSEQ multiplex PCR; TCRdb keeps in-frame clones, though not all of them. Of nearly 110,000 clones detected, 70% to 90% appear once; the ten largest clones hold 4.8%. The source of this sequence is an adult who received the AZD1222 COVID-19 vaccine. The starting material was peripheral blood, obtained 28 days after the second AZD1222 dose.

The CDR3 here is CASSLRRAYEQYF. Written as DNA, the CDR3 is TGCGCCAGCAGCCTTCGACGGGCTTACGAGCAGTACTTC. This chain joins TRBV4-3 and TRBJ2-7; D is ambiguous. The V gene's germline CDR1 is LGHNA and CDR2 YSLEER. V was trimmed by 4 bases and J by 4 bases, leaving 11 bases between them. This CDR3 is built from 13 residues.